This TCR beta chain was retrieved from a study of T-cell memory formation after mild COVID-19 (dated by TCRdb to the early 2020s). Study-wide context: TCR sequence clusters from the two donors were found to be largely donor specific. The cohort comprised two young, previously healthy adult volunteers, one female and one male. In a couple of donors, T-cell clones that expanded and contracted after mild COVID-19 were tracked by sequencing TCRalpha and TCRbeta repertoires over time.

Ficoll-Paque density gradient centrifugation was the method used to isolate PBMCs. What the work shows at the level of the full study, not this receptor alone: The second-wave clones that peaked on day 37 were not confirmed to be SARS-CoV-2 specific. Only a couple of mild cases were covered in the study, and larger cohorts including severe cases with pre-infection samples were considered necessary. Balanced CD4/CD8 phenotypes were observed for clones contracting from day 15 to 85, whereas a bias towards CD4+ was observed for a second wave of clones expanding from day 15 to 37. Contracting CD4+ clones turned up mainly in the CM and EM memory subsets, whereas EMRA was where CD8+ clones were enriched. The detection of some responding clones in pre-infection memory suggests that pre-existing cross-reactive memory T cells joined the SARS-CoV-2 response.

The data were produced on an Illumina NovaSeq 6000. Using 5'RACE with constant-segment primers, TCRalpha and TCRbeta cDNA libraries were constructed, with sample barcodes and unique molecular identifiers added in the process. RNA was extracted from every sample with Trizol reagent. Amplification of the libraries took two PCR steps, and the second step added a second sample barcode plus Illumina TruSeq adapters. Libraries were sequenced on an Illumina NovaSeq with 2 x 150 bp paired-end reads. The study's processing was this. The reads were demultiplexed and collapsed into UMI-guided consensus sequences using migec v1.2.7. Using mixcr v2.1.11, the UMI consensuses were aligned to TRA and TRB V and J templates and assembled into clonotypes. A clonotype was counted as expanded or contracted only when both edgeR and NoisET called the clonotype significant, with the noise models trained on biological replicates. For edgeR calls, a false discovery rate-adjusted p below 0.01 and a log2 fold-change threshold of 1 were applied. As an exploratory analysis of dynamics, max-normalized trajectories of the 1000 most abundant clonotypes were examined by PCA with hierarchical clustering. The CD4 or CD8 phenotype of responding clones was assigned using the separately sequenced CD4+ and CD8+ repertoires. The public reads were reprocessed in TCRdb via fastp at Q25 and MiXCR, keeping in-frame beta chains. Each entry is one CDR3 protein sequence, shown with its most common DNA and genes. TCRdb, rather than the study authors, made the V and J calls. The sample has a few hundred thousand distinct CDR3 sequences on record, about 11% of them singletons. The ten largest clonotypes hold approximately 3% of the sample.

This clonotype was seen just once. What antigen it recognizes has not been identified. Per-base quality was not reported, and no clone a single base away is much larger than it. A lone read is weak support. The CDR3, from cysteine to phenylalanine, totals 14 residues. CDR3 DNA only is kept here, 42 bases in frame from base 1. Relative to germline, V is 4 bases shorter and J is 1 base shorter, with 10 bases between their ends. From the germline V gene (reference sequence), CDR1 is MNHEY and CDR2 is SMNVEV. The sequence came from a man in his late teens or twenties who had mild COVID-19 (a few samples of this study predate the infection). The sample titles of this study are shuffled in the database, so cell type and time point are left out; the donor was told from shared clones. The V and J genes are TRBV27 and TRBJ1-1; the D gene identity is not certain. Sample: PBMCs or a T cell subset sorted from them (not recorded which). The CDR3 region reads CASSSPQKNTEAFF. The DNA sequence follows: TGTGCCAGCAGTTCCCCCCAGAAGAACACTGAAGCTTTCTTT.